This TCR beta chain appears in the sequencing data of a study of Graves' ophthalmopathy and Graves' hyperthyroidism. The CDR3 has 15 amino acids. V lost 2 bases, J lost 4 bases, and 12 bases lay in between. The table lists this clonotype with many counts. Amplifying from RNA transcripts, the study obtained TCR beta CDR3 regions. HTBI-primed RT-PCR formed the first round, and a multiplex PCR formed the second. TCRdb processed the multiplex PCR reads anew with MiXCR; each CDR3 protein has one entry. The table records around 340,000 distinct CDR3 sequences, 17% of them present only once. The sample consisted of peripheral blood. V gene TRBV12-3 or TRBV12-4 combines with J gene TRBJ1-3; D is possibly TRBD1 (5 bases). The TCR was taken from an adult man with Graves' ophthalmopathy. The CDR3 nucleotides are TGTGCCAGCAGTTTACAGGGTATAGCCGGAAACACCATATATTTT. Protein: CASSLQGIAGNTIYF.